This T cell receptor (beta chain) was documented in a study of prognosis after radiotherapy for stage I lung cancer. In its sample, this clonotype was seen many times. This CDR3 is 16 amino acids long. The V end was cut by 3 bases, the J end by 5 bases, with 19 bases between. The germline V gene has CDR1 SGHRS and CDR2 YFSETQ. Investigators drew about 6 milliliters of peripheral blood at each of two time points. Genomic DNA was the source, and TCR beta CDR3 was amplified from it by two-round multiplex PCR. Each TRBV and TRBJ gene had its own primer in the first PCR round. TCRdb re-called the multiplex PCR reads through MiXCR, storing one row per CDR3 protein. The sample gives around 56,000 distinct CDR3 sequences, around 27% of which show up once; roughly 7.5% is in the top ten.

This receptor was taken from a donor at least 50 years old with non-small cell lung cancer. Sequencing was performed on PBMCs, taken before or after stereotactic body radiation therapy (not recorded which). The rearrangement uses TRBV5-1 and TRBJ2-3; tentative D call: TRBD2 (5 bases). The CDR3 spells CASSSQAVSRGDTQYF. CDR3 bases: TGCGCCAGCAGCTCTCAAGCGGTGTCACGGGGAGATACGCAGTATTTT.